The 3 T cell receptor beta chains listed next were all sequenced from one sample in a study of blood T cells in healthy people across ages. Then a second PCR, running roughly 6 to 11 cycles, was carried out with a sample-barcoded 5' primer and a J-beta primer mix. TCRdb analysed the 5' RACE reads with MiXCR anew, one entry per CDR3 protein. The sample yields some 1,800,000 distinct CDR3 sequences, around 40% seen once. Sequencing used blood. These receptors were obtained from a human donor in good health.

The sample holds many counts of this clonotype. The chain links TRBV29-1 to TRBJ1-2; 10 nucleotides match TRBD1. This CDR3 has 15 residues. The junction had 10 bases not matched to a gene; V was cut back by 4 bases and J by 5 bases. In germline, CDR1 is SQVTM, CDR2 ANQGSEA. CDR3 bases: TGCAGCGTTGCACGCGTCGGACAGGGGGTTTATGGCTACACCTTC. Amino acids: CSVARVGQGVYGYTF.

The J gene is TRBJ2-4, the V gene TRBV29-1; D not resolved. The DNA end favors TRBJ2-5, so the J call may be wrong. Germline lookup yields CDR1 SQVTM and CDR2 ANQGSEA. The CDR3 length is 14 residues. The CDR3 bases are TGCAGCGTTGGCATAGTGGGGAATCAAGAGACCCAGTACTTC. Residues: CSVGIVGNQETQYF.

This clonotype was seen more than once but under ten times. The chain combines TRBV29-1 with TRBJ2-1; D gene uncertain. Germline CDR1 reads SQVTM; CDR2 reads ANQGSEA. This CDR3 has 11 residues. Trimming cost V 3 bases and J 7 bases, with 7 bases left between them. The CDR3 DNA reads as TGCAGCGTTGATTTACAAAATGAGCAGTTCTTC. Protein sequence: CSVDLQNEQFF.